Below, 10 T cell receptor beta chains from the same sample are listed, as sequenced in a study of cytomegalovirus exposure and HLA in healthy donors. Primers: 60 Vbeta forward and 13 Jbeta reverse. Produced via immunoSEQ multiplex PCR; TCRdb's table is partial and in-frame only. This table holds tens of thousands of clones, approximately 72% found once. The sample taken for sequencing was PBMCs. The receptor set was obtained from a woman aged 40 to 55 in good health and CMV-seronegative.

The chain carries TRBV28 and TRBJ1-4, with D maybe TRBD1 (5 bases). The CDR3 spans 15 residues. Trimming pared 6 bases from V and 6 bases from J, leaving 17 bases between. Germline assignment: CDR1 MDHEN and CDR2 SYDVKM. CDR3 protein: CASSLSSWGDEKLFF. The CDR3, as DNA: TGTGCCAGCAGCCTATCCTCATGGGGGGATGAAAAACTGTTTTTT.

This chain joins TRBV5-1 and TRBJ2-2; 11 positions match TRBD2. V lost 2 bases to trimming and J lost 4 bases; unmatched junction nucleotides: 1. Germline V lookup: CDR1 SGHRS, CDR2 YFSETQ. CDR3 length: 15 amino acids. As DNA, the CDR3 is TGCGCCAGCAGCTTTCTAGCGGGGGGCACCGGGGAGCTGTTTTTT. Translation gives CASSFLAGGTGELFF.

This clone has just a few counts. The chain carries TRBV4-2 and TRBJ1-3; the D is unclear. Per the germline V gene, CDR1 is LGHNA and CDR2 is YNFKEQ. Trimming cost V 0 bases and J 4 bases, with 10 bases left between them. This CDR3 comprises 15 residues. The DNA of the CDR3 is TGTGCCAGCAGCCAAGATTCCGAGGCGGGAAACACCATATATTTT. It is translated as CASSQDSEAGNTIYF.

This rearrangement joins TRBV29-1 to TRBJ2-5, with 11 nucleotides matching TRBD2. The germline V gene encodes CDR1 SQVTM and CDR2 ANQGSEA. The CDR3 contains 13 residues. V lost 6 bases and J lost 5; bases outside the gene matches: 5. As DNA, the CDR3 is TGCAGCGTCCCCCCTAGCGGGAGGGAGACCCAGTACTTC. Protein: CSVPPSGRETQYF.

V gene TRBV9 combines with J gene TRBJ2-3; D remains unclear. Germline-derived CDR1 and CDR2 are SGDLS and YYNGEE. The CDR3 has 13 residues. V lost 0 bases and J lost 2, with 4 bases in between. The CDR3 bases are TGTGCCAGCAGCGTAGGACTCACAGATACGCAGTATTTT. It encodes CASSVGLTDTQYF.

This clone is a singleton in its sample. This chain connects TRBV6-5 to TRBJ1-1; D not resolved. V was shortened by 6 bases and J by 4 bases, with 9 bases between the two germline ends. CDR3 size: 12 residues. Looked up from germline, CDR1 is MNHEY and CDR2 is SVGAGI. CDR3 sequence reads: CASRPSTTEAFF. The CDR3 DNA reads TGTGCCAGCAGGCCCAGTACCACTGAAGCTTTCTTT.

This chain links TRBV6-6 with TRBJ2-5, with D hard to call. The J call may be faulty, since TRBJ2-7 better matches the DNA end. The CDR3 runs 12 residues. The germline gives CDR1 MNHNY, CDR2 SVGAGI (reference sequence). The CDR3 nucleotides are TGTGCCAGCAGCTCAATAATCTACGAGCAGTACTTC. Translating gives CASSSIIYEQYF.

The chain carries TRBV18 and TRBJ1-3; 11 nucleotides align to TRBD1. V shed 2 bases, J shed 0 bases, and the junction held 3 bases outside the gene matches. The CDR3 extends over 17 amino acids. CDR1 KGHSH and CDR2 LQKENI come from the germline V gene. The chain's CDR3 is CASSPSGQGASGNTIYF. CDR3 in DNA: TGTGCCAGCTCACCAAGCGGACAGGGGGCCTCTGGAAACACCATATATTTT.

This chain uses TRBV19 with TRBJ1-2, with TRBD1 as a possible D gene (6 bases). Germline V gene lookup returns CDR1 LNHDA and CDR2 SQIVND (reference sequence). Trimming removed 3 bases from V and 6 bases from J, with 20 bases in between. This CDR3 has 16 amino acids. This CDR3 reads CASSIRTKTGTDGYTF. CDR3 DNA: TGTGCCAGTAGTATCCGCACTAAGACAGGTACCGATGGCTACACCTTC.

This clone was counted a few times. V gene TRBV6-5 combines with J gene TRBJ1-2, with D unresolved. Per the germline V gene, CDR1 is MNHEY and CDR2 is SVGAGI. The CDR3 contains 15 residues. V dropped 0 bases and J dropped 0 bases, with 8 bases sitting between them. The CDR3 protein is CASSYSLRANYGYTF. The DNA for the CDR3 is TGTGCCAGCAGTTACTCCCTTCGAGCTAACTATGGCTACACCTTC.